Each of the 23 T cell receptor beta chains below was sequenced from the same sample in a study of high-grade serous ovarian cancer treatment subgroups. TCRdb keeps only in-frame clones here, not all; method: immunoSEQ multiplex PCR. The repertoire holds about 15,000 clones, roughly nine tenths seen once, with around 6.8% in the top ten. Tumor samples were taken before definitive surgery or chemotherapy. Material: tumor tissue. The receptors originated from a human donor with high-grade serous ovarian cancer.

V gene TRBV10-3 combines with J gene TRBJ1-2; 12 bases match TRBD1. In germline, CDR1 is ENHRY, CDR2 SYGVKD. Trimming cost V 8 bases and J 8 bases; bases outside gene matches: 6. This CDR3 region has 13 residues. The CDR3: CAIFAGTGGGYTF. CDR3 DNA: TGTGCCATCTTCGCCGGGACAGGGGGCGGCTACACCTTC.

The chain has TRBV7-2 and TRBJ2-5; 8 nucleotides line up with TRBD1. This CDR3 is built from 15 residues. Germline V lookup: CDR1 SGHTA, CDR2 FQGNSA. V lost 4 bases, J lost 1 base, and 5 bases stayed unmatched. The CDR3 region is CASSSDREGQETQYF. In DNA, the CDR3 is TGTGCCAGCAGCTCGGACAGGGAAGGCCAAGAGACCCAGTACTTC.

The CDR3 coding sequence is TGTGCCAGCAGTGATGGGGAAAGTCGCTACACCTTC. Amino acid sequence: CASSDGESRYTF. The V and J genes are TRBV6-4 and TRBJ1-2, with D unresolved. The CDR3 consists of 12 residues. Germline CDR1 reads MRHNA; CDR2 reads SNTAGT. Deletions cut 3 bases from V and 9 bases from J, with 11 bases between.

CDR3 amino acids: CASIPSSSSSYEQYF. The CDR3 DNA sequence: TGTGCCAGCATCCCCAGCAGCTCCAGCTCCTACGAGCAGTACTTC. The chain uses TRBV6-5 and TRBJ2-7; D is ambiguous. The germline V gene has CDR1 MNHEY and CDR2 SVGAGI. This CDR3 has 15 amino acids. The germline V and J ends were trimmed by 7 bases and 0 bases, with 16 bases remaining between them.

In its sample, this clone was seen a few times. This chain connects TRBV11-2 to TRBJ1-2, with TRBD1 identical over 10 bases. Germline lookup yields CDR1 SGHAT and CDR2 FQNNGV. The CDR3 contains 13 residues. V trimming: 8 bases; J trimming: 8 bases; junction bases outside the gene matches: 8. CDR3 in DNA: TGTGCCAGCGGATGGGACAGGGGAGGGGGCTACACCTTC. Translating gives CASGWDRGGGYTF. Filled out from reference TRBV11-2 and TRBJ1-2, the complete variable domain reads EAGVAQSPRYKIIEKRQSVAFWCNPISGHATLYWYQQILGQGPKLLIQFQNNGVVDDSQLPKDRFSAERLKGVDSTLKIQPAKLEDSAVYLCASGWDRGGGYTFGSGTRLTVV.

The V and J genes are TRBV7-9 and TRBJ1-5; no clear D. V was cut by 5 bases and J by 8 bases, with 13 bases left in between. Germline V gives CDR1 SEHNR, CDR2 FQNEAQ (reference sequence). The length of the CDR3 is 13 residues. In DNA, the CDR3 is TGTGCCAGCAGCCCCCGCGACCTAGAGCCCCAGCATTTT. This encodes CASSPRDLEPQHF.

The rearrangement uses TRBV7-2 and TRBJ1-3, with unresolved D. Germline CDR1 SGHTA, CDR2 FQGNSA. The CDR3 extends over 14 amino acids. Trimming removed 6 bases at V and 0 bases at J, with 9 bases between. As DNA, the CDR3 is TGTGCCAGCAGTCGTCAGACCTCTGGAAACACCATATATTTT. Its protein product is CASSRQTSGNTIYF.

The genes are TRBV6-1 and TRBJ1-5; no firm D call. Germline V gene sequence: CDR1 MNHNS, CDR2 SASEGT. The CDR3 length is 14 residues. V was trimmed by 2 bases and J by 2 bases, leaving 7 bases between them. CDR3 residues: CASSESGGNQPQHF. DNA for the CDR3: TGTGCCAGCAGTGAATCCGGAGGCAATCAGCCCCAGCATTTT.

This clone showed up just once. The chain uses TRBV5-4 and TRBJ2-3; D gene ambiguous. Trimming shortened V by 0 bases and J by 1 base, and 3 bases separated the two germline ends. The germline V gene has CDR1 SGHNT and CDR2 YYREEE (reference sequence). The CDR3 runs 13 residues. In nucleotides, the CDR3 is TGTGCCAGCAGCTTGGCGGGCACAGATACGCAGTATTTT. Protein sequence: CASSLAGTDTQYF.

This clone has only one observation. The gene calls are TRBV11-2 and TRBJ2-7; D is ambiguous. Germline assignment: CDR1 SGHAT and CDR2 FQNNGV. The CDR3 totals 16 residues. The ends were cut back, 5 bases at V and 0 bases at J, with 17 bases in the middle. The CDR3 here is CASSTWEGLGSYEQYF. CDR3 sequence (DNA): TGTGCCAGCAGCACTTGGGAAGGATTAGGCTCCTACGAGCAGTACTTC.

The V gene is TRBV6-5, the J gene TRBJ1-5; D ambiguous. Per the germline V gene, CDR1 is MNHEY and CDR2 is SVGAGI. Trimming left V 0 bases short and J 9 bases short, with 9 bases between. The length of the CDR3 is 13 residues. The CDR3 sequence: CASSYSRGGPQHF. DNA for the CDR3: TGTGCCAGCAGTTACTCACGTGGAGGGCCCCAGCATTTT.

The chain recombines TRBV7-9 with TRBJ1-4, with no clear D. V was cut by 0 bases and J by 6 bases, with 5 bases left in between. Germline V gene sequence: CDR1 SEHNR, CDR2 FQNEAQ (reference sequence). The CDR3 contains 13 residues. The CDR3 coding sequence is TGTGCCAGCAGCTTAGCCGGGGATGAAAAACTGTTTTTT. Protein: CASSLAGDEKLFF.

This sequence joins TRBV12-5 and TRBJ1-5; D remains ambiguous. Trimming stripped 6 bases from V and 3 bases from J, with 15 bases between. There are 15 residues in the CDR3. The germline V gene encodes CDR1 LGHNT and CDR2 FRNRAP. In nucleotides, the CDR3 is TGTGCTAGTGGCCCAACCGGGTTCCCCAATCAGCCCCAGCATTTT. This translates into CASGPTGFPNQPQHF. The full variable domain, completed using reference TRBV12-5 and TRBJ1-5, is DARVTQTPRHKVTEMGQEVTMRCQPILGHNTVFWYRQTMMQGLELLAYFRNRAPLDDSGMPKDRFSAEMPDATLATLKIQPSEPRDSAVYFCASGPTGFPNQPQHFGDGTRLSIL.

The rearrangement links TRBV18 to TRBJ2-1, with D possibly being TRBD1 (6 bases). The CDR3 runs to 17 residues. The V end lost 2 bases, the J end lost 2 bases, and 16 bases lay between the germline ends. In germline, CDR1 is KGHSH, CDR2 LQKENI. CDR3 loop: CASSPFTGTRTYNEQFF. In DNA, the CDR3 is TGTGCCAGCTCACCATTTACAGGGACCAGGACCTACAATGAGCAGTTCTTC.

This clone has a single count. The chain couples TRBV7-8 to TRBJ2-7; D may be TRBD1 (7 bases). Trimming removed 1 base at V and 9 bases at J, with 13 bases between. CDR3 length: 13 residues. Germline V gene sequence: CDR1 SGHVS, CDR2 FQNEAQ. In DNA form, the CDR3 reads TGTGCCAGCAGCTTAGGTGCAGGGGGAGGGCAGTACTTC. Its translation is CASSLGAGGGQYF.

The chain recombines TRBV15 with TRBJ1-5; 9 bases are a match to TRBD1. Trimming cost V 0 bases and J 9 bases; bases outside gene matches: 6. Germline lookup yields CDR1 LNHNV and CDR2 YYDKDF (reference sequence). This CDR3 region has 15 residues. The CDR3 loop is CATSRDGTGIRPQHF. CDR3 DNA sequence: TGTGCCACCAGCAGAGATGGGACAGGGATCCGGCCCCAGCATTTT.

V and J are TRBV10-1 and TRBJ2-1, with D tentatively TRBD2 (6 bases). V lost 0 bases to trimming and J lost 10 bases, with 22 bases between them. The CDR3 loop spans 17 amino acids. The V gene's germline CDR1 is WNHNN and CDR2 SYGVQD (reference sequence). The DNA for the CDR3 is TGCGCCAGCAGTGAGTCGATTCGCGGGGCCGACAATAGGGAGCAGTTCTTC. As protein: CASSESIRGADNREQFF.

The rearrangement joins TRBV4-1 to TRBJ2-3; D unresolved. Trimming took 3 bases from V and 0 from J, leaving 13 bases between them. There are 16 residues in the CDR3. CDR1 MGHRA and CDR2 YSYEKL come from the germline V gene. Here the CDR3 reads CASSQSVESSTDTQYF. Written as DNA, the CDR3 is TGCGCCAGCAGCCAGAGTGTGGAGTCTAGCACAGATACGCAGTATTTT.

The genes are TRBV30 and TRBJ1-3, with D perhaps matching TRBD1 (6 bases). CDR1 is GTSNPN, CDR2 SVGIG, per germline (reference sequence). This CDR3 has 13 residues. Trimming stripped 5 bases from V and 2 bases from J, with 10 bases between. The CDR3 DNA sequence: TGTGCCTGGGGACAGTTGGCTGGAAACACCATATATTTT. Protein sequence: CAWGQLAGNTIYF.

This clone showed up just a few times. The genes are TRBV10-1 and TRBJ1-1, with D hard to call. The CDR3 spans 15 residues. The germline V gene encodes CDR1 WNHNN and CDR2 SYGVQD (reference sequence). V gave up 1 base and J gave up 1 base, with 10 bases separating them. The CDR3 nucleotides are TGCGCCAGCAGTGAGTTTTCAAGCGGGAACACTGAAGCTTTCTTT. It translates to CASSEFSSGNTEAFF.

This chain connects TRBV2 to TRBJ2-7; D gene unclear. The CDR3 is made up of 13 amino acids. CDR1 is SNHLY, CDR2 FYNNEI, per germline. V was clipped by 5 bases and J by 2 bases, with 10 bases between them. The CDR3 is CASSQGIAYEQYF. CDR3 sequence (DNA): TGTGCCAGCAGTCAAGGGATTGCCTACGAGCAGTACTTC.

The V gene is TRBV10-2, the J gene TRBJ1-2; TRBD1 matches 7 bases. CDR1 is WSHSY and CDR2 is SAAADI in the germline V gene. The ends lost 7 bases at V and 4 bases at J; junction bases unmatched: 9. The CDR3 has 14 residues. In nucleotides, the CDR3 is TGCGCCAGCACCCCGAGGGGGCAGGCCTATGGCTACACCTTC. Protein sequence: CASTPRGQAYGYTF.

The rearrangement uses TRBV7-9 and TRBJ1-1, with TRBD1 identical over 8 bases. Losses at the gene ends were 4 bases for V and 6 bases for J; bases not matched to a gene: 10. The CDR3 has 15 residues. CDR1 SEHNR and CDR2 FQNEAQ come from the germline V gene (reference sequence). The CDR3, as DNA: TGTGCCAGCAGCTCGACGGACAGGGACGGGGCTGAAGCTTTCTTT. Its protein product is CASSSTDRDGAEAFF.